This T cell receptor beta chain was captured by sequencing in a study of blood T cells in healthy people across ages. Regarding this clonotype: This may come from a read error, since a much larger clone is one base off.

The germline CDR1 and CDR2 sequences are DFQATT and SNEGSKA (reference sequence). After removal of 4 bases from V and 13 bases from J, the junction contained 13 bases not matched to a gene. The CDR3 length is 13 residues. Combining a sample-barcoded 5' primer with a J-beta primer mix, a second PCR ran for about 6 to 11 cycles. TCRdb used MiXCR to reprocess the 5' RACE reads, holding one entry per CDR3 protein. The top ten clones hold about 20% of a sample with fewer than 900,000 distinct CDR3 sequences, roughly 47% of them seen once. This chain connects TRBV20-1 to TRBJ2-1; 7 nucleotides align to TRBD2. The TCR originated in a woman in her sixties or seventies in good health. Sequencing input: blood. The CDR3 DNA reads TGCAGTGCTAAAGCTAGCGGCCAAGAGACCCAGTTCTTC. As protein: CSAKASGQETQFF.